The 8 T cell receptor beta chains reported below all come from one sample, sequenced in a study of T cell responses to AZD1222 COVID-19 vaccine. TCRdb's copy holds only in-frame clones and misses some; the assay was immunoSEQ multiplex PCR. The table lists 130,000 to 150,000 clones, approximately 90% of them singletons. The sequencing here drew on peripheral blood, taken on day 0 of AZD1222 vaccination. The source is an adult in good health.

This chain joins TRBV5-6 and TRBJ2-4; 8 nucleotides agree with TRBD1. The CDR3 sequence is 17 residues long. V dropped 4 bases and J dropped 0; count of bases not matched to a gene: 9. The V gene's germline CDR1 is SGHDT and CDR2 YYEEEE. This CDR3 reads CASSRLVTGAAKNIQYF. CDR3 coding DNA: TGTGCCAGCAGCCGCCTGGTGACAGGGGCAGCCAAAAACATTCAGTACTTC.

The rearrangement uses TRBV4-3 and TRBJ1-6; the D is unclear. This CDR3 is 18 amino acids long. Trimming took off 1 base at V and 9 bases at J, with 22 bases between the two ends. Per the germline V gene, CDR1 is LGHNA and CDR2 is YSLEER. The CDR3 nucleotides read TGCGCCAGCAGCCAAGGACCGCGGTTGGGAACGCGAGGTTCACCCCTCCACTTT. Translation gives CASSQGPRLGTRGSPLHF.

The chain carries TRBV19 and TRBJ2-5, with 8 positions matching TRBD1. This CDR3 is built from 14 residues. CDR1 and CDR2 from the germline V gene are LNHDA and SQIVND (reference sequence). V lost 5 bases and J lost 4; bases outside the gene matches: 6. CDR3 coding DNA: TGTGCCAGTAGTGCAGGGGGCTTAGGAGAGACCCAGTACTTC. Amino acid sequence: CASSAGGLGETQYF.

The chain couples TRBV6-2 or TRBV6-3 to TRBJ1-5; possible D gene TRBD1, 5 bases. V lost 6 bases to trimming and J lost 9 bases, with 21 bases between them. The V gene's germline CDR1 is MNHEY and CDR2 SVGEGT. The CDR3 spans 15 residues. The CDR3 sequence is CASSPFGGGLGPQHF. CDR3 DNA sequence: TGTGCCAGCAGCCCCTTCGGGGGGGGTTTAGGGCCCCAGCATTTT.

The V and J genes are TRBV4-3 and TRBJ1-2; weak D call: TRBD1 (6 bases). The CDR3 length is 17 residues. CDR1 is LGHNA, CDR2 YSLEER, per germline. Trimming took 4 bases from V and 6 from J, leaving 24 bases between them. CDR3 amino acids: CASSRSSGDLSGDGYTF. CDR3 in DNA: TGCGCCAGCAGCCGAAGCTCAGGGGATCTTAGCGGCGATGGCTACACCTTC.

This clone was picked up one time. The CDR3 nucleotides are TGTGCCAGCTCCATGGACAGGGCAACCCCAAAAAACATTCAGTACTTC. Its protein product is CASSMDRATPKNIQYF. The chain combines TRBV18 with TRBJ2-4; 8 bases line up with TRBD1. This CDR3 is 16 amino acids long. J was trimmed by 4 bases and V by 6 bases; bases with no gene match: 11. CDR1 is KGHSH and CDR2 is LQKENI in the germline V gene.

V is TRBV4-2 and J is TRBJ1-5; possibly TRBD1 for D (5 bases). CDR1 and CDR2 from the germline V gene are LGHNA and YNFKEQ. The CDR3 spans 15 residues. V was cut by 0 bases and J by 7 bases, with 13 bases left in between. In DNA form, the CDR3 reads TGTGCCAGCAGCCAAGATTTAAGGGGCGGGCAGCCCCAGCATTTT. Translating gives CASSQDLRGGQPQHF.

The chain combines TRBV9 with TRBJ2-3; D perhaps matches TRBD2 (6 bases). This CDR3 is 16 amino acids long. Trimming removed 4 bases from V and 1 base from J, with 16 bases in between. Germline CDR1 SGDLS, CDR2 YYNGEE. The DNA for the CDR3 is TGTGCCAGCAGCTCTACCGGGCGCGGGGGCACAGATACGCAGTATTTT. Its translation: CASSSTGRGGTDTQYF. The entire variable domain, with the rest obtained from reference TRBV9 and TRBJ2-3, is as follows: DSGVTQTPKHLITATGQRVTLRCSPRSGDLSVYWYQQSLDQGLQFLIQYYNGEERAKGNILERFSAQQFPDLHSELNLSSLELGDSALYFCASSSTGRGGTDTQYFGPGTRLTVL.